The 8 T cell receptor beta chains given below trace back to one sample, sequenced in a study of vaccination and CD4 T cells after COVID-19. No antigens are known for them. The Oncomine TCR Beta short-read assay sequenced DNA from cultured CD4+ T cells. TCRdb ran MiXCR on the PCR reads and lists one entry per CDR3 protein. Of around 5,000 distinct CDR3 sequences listed, 35% to 45% are singletons. Treatment reported: roughly nine-day PBMC culture with coronavirus spike peptide pools or control peptides (ViraFEST assay). Collection of the unexposed donor's CD4+ T cells took place before the COVID-19 pandemic (2011-2018). The sample taken for sequencing was CD4+ T cells from blood, cultured in vitro. The source of these receptors is a human donor in good health.

The chain employs TRBV6-1 and TRBJ1-1; D is undetermined. The CDR3 runs 14 residues. V lost 1 base to trimming and J lost 1 base, with 7 bases between them. CDR1 and CDR2 (germline): MNHNS, SASEGT. CDR3 sequence: CASSEVWQNTEAFF. The CDR3 nucleotides read TGTGCCAGCAGTGAAGTCTGGCAGAACACTGAAGCTTTCTTT.

This clonotype came up a few times. Here the CDR3 reads CASRSTVNSGNTIYF. The DNA of the CDR3 is TGTGCCAGCAGATCGACGGTAAACTCTGGAAACACCATATATTTT. The genes are TRBV27 and TRBJ1-3; unclear D gene. V lost 6 bases to trimming and J lost 0 bases, with 12 bases between them. The CDR3 loop spans 15 amino acids. Germline V gene lookup returns CDR1 MNHEY and CDR2 SMNVEV (reference sequence).

This clonotype came up a few times. The gene calls are TRBV7-6 and TRBJ2-3; D remains ambiguous. Germline V gene sequence: CDR1 SGHVS, CDR2 FNYEAQ. CDR3 length: 14 amino acids. Trimming took off 1 base at V and 0 bases at J, with 5 bases between the two ends. The CDR3 DNA sequence: TGTGCCAGCAGCTTAGATTCCAGCACAGATACGCAGTATTTT. Its translation is CASSLDSSTDTQYF.

V gene TRBV6-5 combines with J gene TRBJ1-2, with D tentatively TRBD1 (5 bases). In germline, CDR1 is MNHEY, CDR2 SVGAGI. Trimming pared 0 bases from V and 4 bases from J, leaving 15 bases between. There are 16 residues in the CDR3. CDR3 DNA sequence: TGTGCCAGCAGTTACTCAAACTTGGGACGAACCTATGGCTACACCTTC. The encoded protein is CASSYSNLGRTYGYTF.

This clonotype occurred a few times. The gene calls are TRBV27 and TRBJ2-7; TRBD2 might be the D (6 bases). V was cut by 3 bases and J by 0 bases, with 9 bases left in between. Germline assignment: CDR1 MNHEY and CDR2 SMNVEV (reference sequence). The CDR3 is 14 amino acids. The CDR3 here is CASSFSGSSYEQYF. CDR3 DNA sequence: TGTGCCAGCAGTTTTAGCGGATCCTCCTACGAGCAGTACTTC.

The chain has TRBV19 and TRBJ1-2, with unresolved D. CDR3 length equals 12 residues. Trimming removed 3 bases from V and 7 bases from J, with 9 bases in between. CDR1 and CDR2 from the germline V gene are LNHDA and SQIVND (reference sequence). The DNA for the CDR3 is TGTGCCAGTAGTATTGAGGGATTTGGCTACACCTTC. Residues: CASSIEGFGYTF. The full variable domain, completed using reference TRBV19 and TRBJ1-2, is DGGITQSPKYLFRKEGQNVTLSCEQNLNHDAMYWYRQDPGQGLRLIYYSQIVNDFQKGDIAEGYSVSREKKESFPLTVTSAQKNPTAFYLCASSIEGFGYTFGSGTRLTVV.

The V call is TRBV6-1, the J call TRBJ1-1, with D hard to call. The germline V gene has CDR1 MNHNS and CDR2 SASEGT. Trimming cost V 5 bases and J 0 bases, with 7 bases left between them. The CDR3 sequence is 13 residues long. CDR3 nucleotides: TGTGCCAGCAGTCCCAACCTGAACACTGAAGCTTTCTTT. Its translation: CASSPNLNTEAFF.

This clonotype has only a few counts. The V gene is TRBV10-3, the J gene TRBJ2-3; possible D gene TRBD2, 5 bases. The CDR3 loop spans 15 amino acids. CDR1 and CDR2 (germline): ENHRY, SYGVKD. V lost 11 bases to trimming and J lost 0 bases, with 18 bases between them. Here the CDR3 DNA reads TGTGCCCTTCGCAGAGACGGGGAGAGCACAGATACGCAGTATTTT. Its protein is CALRRDGESTDTQYF.